This TCR beta chain stems from a study of T cell responses to AZD1222 COVID-19 vaccine. Method: immunoSEQ multiplex PCR; TCRdb's copy keeps in-frame clones and lacks some. Of over 150,000 clones in the sample, just over 85% are singletons; the top ten hold roughly 10%. Comments on this clone: The antigen is unknown.

General study results and limits: Clonal diversity may have been underestimated, and the donors were mostly white British, with more females than males. Vaccine-related CD4 TCRs covered spike, predominating at 160-218 and 743-854. Within unmutated variant regions lay the reported targets of nearly half of spike-specific TCRs. Only 5 or 6 people who got AZD1222 tested seropositive at baseline.

This sequence was found in an adult who received the AZD1222 COVID-19 vaccine. The source was peripheral blood, collected 28 days after the second AZD1222 dose.

Written as DNA, the CDR3 is TGTGCCAGCAGCACGACAGGGGGCTCCTACAATGAGCAGTTCTTC. It codes for CASSTTGGSYNEQFF. V usage is TRBV7-3 and J usage is TRBJ2-1, with 9 bases aligning to TRBD1. V shed 5 bases, J shed 0 bases, and the junction held 2 bases outside the gene matches. CDR1 is SGHTA, CDR2 FQGTGA, per germline. The length of the CDR3 is 15 residues.